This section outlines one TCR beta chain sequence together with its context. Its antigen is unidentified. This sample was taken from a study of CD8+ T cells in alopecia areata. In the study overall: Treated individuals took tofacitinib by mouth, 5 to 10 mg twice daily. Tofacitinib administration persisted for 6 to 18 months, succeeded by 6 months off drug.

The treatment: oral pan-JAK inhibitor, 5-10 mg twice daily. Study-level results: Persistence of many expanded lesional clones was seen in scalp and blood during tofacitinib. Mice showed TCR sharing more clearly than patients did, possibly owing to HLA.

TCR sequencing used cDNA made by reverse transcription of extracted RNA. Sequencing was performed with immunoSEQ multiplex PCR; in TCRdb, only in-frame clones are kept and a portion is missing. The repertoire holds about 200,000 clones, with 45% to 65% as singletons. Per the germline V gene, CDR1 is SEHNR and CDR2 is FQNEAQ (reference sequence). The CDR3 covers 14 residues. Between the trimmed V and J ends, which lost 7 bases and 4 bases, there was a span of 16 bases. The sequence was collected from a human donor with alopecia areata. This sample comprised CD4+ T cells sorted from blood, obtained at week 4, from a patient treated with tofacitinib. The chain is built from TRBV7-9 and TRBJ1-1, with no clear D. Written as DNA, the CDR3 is TGTGCCAGCATCACTATTCCGGCGCGCACTGAAGCTTTCTTT. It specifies CASITIPARTEAFF.